This is a list of T cell receptor beta chains from one sample in a study of shared clonotypes between healthy human individuals. Sequencing was performed with immunoSEQ multiplex PCR; in TCRdb, only in-frame clones are kept and a portion is missing. The sample yields about 2.1 million clones, just under 95% seen once. The sample consisted of naive CD8+ T cells from PBMCs. These receptors all come from a young man in good health. Some clones in this sample may be carry-over from other donors' samples. The CDR3 runs from the conserved cysteine through the conserved F or W. The D gene is left open where the match is weak. Clone size is not always given. Where it is, it says once, few, many or a class for expanded clones.

j_call | d_call | v_call | clone_size | cdr3_aa | cdr3_nt
TRBJ2-7 | NA | TRBV27 | NA | CASSSLPQRVYYEQYF | TGTGCCAGCAGTTCTCTCCCCCAGCGGGTGTACTACGAGCAGTACTTC
TRBJ1-1 | NA | TRBV28 | few | CASSFRGNEAFF | TGTGCCAGCAGTTTCCGAGGGAATGAAGCTTTCTTT
TRBJ2-1 | NA | TRBV7-9 | NA | CASSLLGDEQFF | TGTGCCAGCAGCTTATTGGGAGATGAGCAGTTCTTC
TRBJ2-1 | TRBD2 | TRBV19 | once | CASSIDSGRANEQFF | TGTGCCAGTAGTATTGACAGCGGGAGGGCCAATGAGCAGTTCTTC
TRBJ2-5 | TRBD2 | TRBV2 | NA | CASAGTSGILETQYF | TGTGCCAGCGCCGGGACTAGCGGGATTTTGGAGACCCAGTACTTC
TRBJ2-7 | NA | TRBV7-3 | NA | CASSLRGGVSYEQYF | TGTGCCAGCAGCTTAAGGGGCGGGGTCTCCTACGAGCAGTACTTC
TRBJ1-3 | NA | TRBV10-3 | NA | CAISDARGSSSGNTIYF | TGTGCCATCAGTGACGCGCGGGGCAGCTCCTCTGGAAACACCATATATTTT
TRBJ1-1 | NA | TRBV9 | NA | CASSVWENTEAFF | TGTGCCAGCAGCGTATGGGAGAACACTGAAGCTTTCTTT
TRBJ2-1 | NA | TRBV5-1 | NA | CASSFGPRMRDDNEQFF | TGCGCCAGCAGCTTTGGGCCACGGATGAGAGACGACAATGAGCAGTTCTTC
TRBJ2-7 | NA | TRBV19 | NA | CASSMNSYEQYF | TGTGCCAGTAGTATGAACAGCTACGAGCAGTACTTC
TRBJ2-1 | NA | TRBV19 | NA | CASSIVRGSYNEQFF | TGTGCCAGTAGTATAGTACGCGGTTCCTACAATGAGCAGTTCTTC
TRBJ2-1 | NA | TRBV29-1 | NA | CGSRSGLARDEQFF | TGCGGCTCTAGATCGGGGCTGGCCCGCGATGAGCAGTTCTTC
TRBJ2-1 | TRBD2 | TRBV7-3 | NA | CASSPGLAGADTYNEQFF | TGTGCCAGCAGCCCGGGACTAGCGGGCGCAGATACCTACAATGAGCAGTTCTTC
TRBJ2-1 | TRBD2 | TRBV7-9 | NA | CASSDVQAGGPDEQFF | TGTGCCAGCAGCGACGTACAGGCGGGAGGGCCGGATGAGCAGTTCTTC
TRBJ2-7 | NA | TRBV6-1 | NA | CASSEAPLEALRSYEQYF | TGTGCCAGCAGTGAAGCCCCGCTGGAGGCCCTTCGTTCCTACGAGCAGTACTTC
TRBJ2-7 | TRBD2 | TRBV7-9 | few | CASSSRLAGSYEQYF | TGTGCCAGCAGCTCACGACTAGCGGGATCCTACGAGCAGTACTTC
TRBJ1-5 | NA | TRBV6-1 | NA | CASSRNREQPQHF | TGTGCCAGCAGCCGAAACAGGGAACAGCCCCAGCATTTT
TRBJ1-1 | NA | TRBV27 | NA | CASSLLDKNTEAFF | TGTGCCAGCAGTTTACTTGACAAGAACACTGAAGCTTTCTTT
TRBJ1-3 | NA | TRBV29-1 | NA | CSVAKGSGNTIYF | TGCAGCGTCGCCAAAGGTTCTGGAAACACCATATATTTT
TRBJ2-2 | TRBD1 | TRBV7-6 | NA | CASSLGQGNTGELFF | TGTGCCAGCAGCTTGGGACAGGGCAACACCGGGGAGCTGTTTTTT
TRBJ2-4 | NA | TRBV7-2 | NA | CASSFGPNLGVGNIQYF | TGTGCCAGCAGCTTTGGCCCCAATTTGGGGGTGGGAAACATTCAGTACTTC
TRBJ2-1 | NA | TRBV7-8 | NA | CASSLGPDEQFF | TGTGCCAGCAGCTTAGGACCCGATGAGCAGTTCTTC
TRBJ1-2 | TRBD1 | TRBV28 | NA | CASIYQGGYGYTF | TGTGCCAGCATCTATCAGGGGGGCTATGGCTACACCTTC
TRBJ1-4 | TRBD1 | TRBV9 | NA | CASSLGQDGNEKLFF | TGTGCCAGCAGCTTAGGACAGGATGGTAATGAAAAACTGTTTTTT
TRBJ2-7 | TRBD1 | TRBV5-1 | NA | CASSLYQSGTGSAEQYF | TGCGCCAGCAGCTTGTATCAGTCGGGGACAGGGTCCGCCGAGCAGTACTTC
TRBJ1-5 | TRBD1 | TRBV5-8 | NA | CASSLGQGYQPQHF | TGTGCCAGCAGCTTGGGACAGGGTTATCAGCCCCAGCATTTT
TRBJ2-1 | TRBD2 | TRBV5-6 | NA | CASSPTSGSYNEQFF | TGTGCCAGCAGCCCTACTAGCGGGTCCTACAATGAGCAGTTCTTC
TRBJ2-1 | NA | TRBV7-9 | NA | CASSRTLYNEQFF | TGTGCCAGCAGTCGGACCCTTTACAATGAGCAGTTCTTC
TRBJ2-7 | TRBD2 | TRBV15 | NA | CATSRTLAASSYEQYF | TGTGCCACCAGCAGGACCCTAGCGGCAAGCTCCTACGAGCAGTACTTC
TRBJ2-3 | NA | TRBV7-9 | NA | CASSLALGAADTQYF | TGTGCCAGCAGCTTAGCGTTGGGCGCGGCAGATACGCAGTATTTT
TRBJ2-7 | NA | TRBV19 | NA | CASSIFGREAYEQYF | TGTGCCAGTAGTATATTCGGTCGGGAAGCCTACGAGCAGTACTTC
TRBJ2-7 | TRBD1 | TRBV6-5 | NA | CASSKVGGTYEQYF | TGTGCCAGCAGTAAAGTAGGGGGCACTTACGAGCAGTACTTC
TRBJ2-1 | NA | TRBV9 | NA | CASSTPGQKQFF | TGTGCCAGCAGCACCCCAGGACAGAAGCAGTTCTTC
TRBJ2-7 | NA | TRBV11-2 | NA | CASSPGYEQYF | TGTGCCAGCAGCCCCGGGTACGAGCAGTACTTC
TRBJ1-1 | NA | TRBV30 | few | CAWSPGAEAFF | TGTGCCTGGAGTCCCGGGGCAGAAGCTTTCTTT
TRBJ2-7 | TRBD2 | TRBV29-1 | NA | CSVAGTSGSYEQYF | TGCAGCGTAGCAGGGACTAGCGGCTCCTACGAGCAGTACTTC
TRBJ1-4 | TRBD1 | TRBV6-5 | NA | CASSKKQGGNEKLFF | TGTGCCAGCAGCAAAAAACAGGGGGGTAATGAAAAACTGTTTTTT
TRBJ2-2 | NA | TRBV28 | NA | CASSPNRDGELFF | TGTGCCAGCAGCCCTAACAGGGACGGGGAGCTGTTTTTT
TRBJ2-3 | TRBD2 | TRBV27 | once | CASSRRTSGDYTDTQYF | TGTGCCAGCAGTCGGCGGACTAGCGGGGATTACACAGATACGCAGTATTTT
TRBJ1-5 | NA | TRBV7-9 | NA | CASSLESETYNQPQHF | TGTGCCAGCAGCTTAGAGTCAGAAACCTACAATCAGCCCCAGCATTTT
TRBJ1-2 | NA | TRBV19 | once | CASSILSGINYGYTF | TGTGCCAGTAGTATCCTATCGGGTATTAACTATGGCTACACCTTC
TRBJ2-4 | NA | TRBV4-3 | NA | CASSPLRGSEINIQYF | TGCGCCAGCAGCCCCCTCCGGGGCAGTGAGATAAACATTCAGTACTTC
TRBJ2-5 | NA | TRBV29-1 | NA | CSVGNRSYQETQYF | TGCAGCGTTGGGAATAGATCGTACCAAGAGACCCAGTACTTC
TRBJ1-1 | NA | TRBV10-3 | NA | CAISESSTGRTEAFF | TGTGCCATCAGTGAGTCATCGACAGGTCGCACTGAAGCTTTCTTT
TRBJ2-1 | TRBD2 | TRBV7-6 | once | CASSLVVTGLAGNNEQFF | TGTGCCAGCAGCTTAGTGGTCACAGGACTAGCGGGGAACAATGAGCAGTTCTTC
TRBJ1-5 | NA | TRBV6-5 | few | CASSYGSSNQPQHF | TGTGCCAGCAGTTACGGTTCCAGCAATCAGCCCCAGCATTTT
TRBJ2-1 | NA | TRBV15 | NA | CATSSVPQSTSYNEQFF | TGTGCCACCAGCAGTGTTCCCCAGTCCACCTCCTACAATGAGCAGTTCTTC
TRBJ2-1 | NA | TRBV9 | NA | CASSSEGSYNEQFF | TGTGCCAGCAGCTCCGAGGGCTCCTACAATGAGCAGTTCTTC
TRBJ2-3 | TRBD2 | TRBV4-3 | NA | CASSQSGRVADTQYF | TGCGCCAGCAGCCAAAGCGGGAGGGTCGCCGATACGCAGTATTTT
TRBJ2-3 | NA | TRBV27 | NA | CASSLLVTSTDTQYF | TGTGCCAGCAGTTTATTAGTGACTAGCACAGATACGCAGTATTTT